These 28 T cell receptor beta chains share one sample of origin, sequenced in a study of memory CD8 T cells in hepatitis C reinfection. Noted time point: pre-reinfection, 55 to 20 weeks before reinfection detection. Sorted cells were sequenced directly ex vivo without any in vitro expansion. Profiling relied on immunoSEQ multiplex PCR, and the TCRdb table lists in-frame clones only, not all of them. Counted here are approximately 6,300 clones, around 87% occurring once; the ten biggest clones make up 22%. The sequencing sample was made of naive CD8+ T cells sorted from blood. The receptor source for this set is a man over 45 with hepatitis C virus infection.

The rearrangement uses TRBV28 and TRBJ1-1; no firm D call. V was cut by 4 bases and J by 5 bases, with 11 bases left in between. The length of the CDR3 is 13 residues. Looked up from germline, CDR1 is MDHEN and CDR2 is SYDVKM. The CDR3 loop reads CASSSWTETEAFF. The CDR3 coding sequence is TGTGCCAGCAGTTCCTGGACTGAGACTGAAGCTTTCTTT.

The chain carries TRBV7-2 and TRBJ1-2; 7 bases are a match to TRBD1. Germline CDR1 is SGHTA and CDR2 is FQGNSA. The CDR3 totals 14 residues. V dropped 1 base and J dropped 6; count of bases not matched to a gene: 5. Here the CDR3 DNA reads TGTGCCAGCAGCTTAGTTGAGGGGGCTGATGGCTACACCTTC. The encoded protein is CASSLVEGADGYTF. Drawing the rest from reference TRBV7-2 and TRBJ1-2, the complete variable domain is GAGVSQSPSNKVTEKGKDVELRCDPISGHTALYWYRQSLGQGLEFLIYFQGNSAPDKSGLPSDRFSAERTGGSVSTLTIQRTQQEDSAVYLCASSLVEGADGYTFGSGTRLTVV.

The CDR3 region has the DNA TGTGCCAGCAGCAATACAGGGGTGTACGGTGAGCAGTTCTTC. Translated: CASSNTGVYGEQFF. The rearrangement links TRBV7-3 to TRBJ2-1, with TRBD1 identical over 7 bases. The CDR3 contains 14 residues. V was pared by 5 bases and J by 9 bases, with 10 bases of the junction left unmatched. CDR1 SGHTA and CDR2 FQGTGA come from the germline V gene.

The chain carries TRBV4-1 and TRBJ2-2, with D tentatively TRBD2 (5 bases). V shed 0 bases and J shed 5 bases, with 7 bases lying between them. CDR1 and CDR2 from the germline V gene are MGHRA and YSYEKL. This CDR3 has 14 amino acids. The CDR3 nucleotides read TGCGCCAGCAGCCAAGACACGGGAACCGGGGAGCTGTTTTTT. This translates into CASSQDTGTGELFF.

This chain connects TRBV10-3 to TRBJ2-3; 10 bases align to TRBD2. CDR1 and CDR2 (germline): ENHRY, SYGVKD. The CDR3 is made up of 14 amino acids. After removal of 6 bases from V and 0 bases from J, the junction contained 0 bases not matched to a gene. The CDR3 bases are TGTGCCATCAGGGGACTAGCGAGCACAGATACGCAGTATTTT. This encodes CAIRGLASTDTQYF.

The chain uses TRBV30 and TRBJ2-7; 7 bases are a match to TRBD1. After removal of 2 bases from V and 2 bases from J, the junction contained 9 bases not matched to a gene. Per germline, CDR1 GTSNPN and CDR2 SVGIG (reference sequence). The CDR3 contains 15 residues. This CDR3 is CAWSSQTGFPYEQYF. As DNA, the CDR3 is TGTGCCTGGAGTTCCCAGACAGGGTTCCCCTACGAGCAGTACTTC.

The rearrangement joins TRBV6-5 to TRBJ1-2; 10 bases match TRBD1. Germline CDR1 reads MNHEY; CDR2 reads SVGAGI. Trimming at V came to 2 bases and at J to 5 bases, leaving 5 bases not matched to a gene. CDR3 length: 15 residues. The CDR3 coding sequence is TGTGCCAGCAGTTACGGACAGGGGGGAGGGTATGGCTACACCTTC. It translates to CASSYGQGGGYGYTF.

J is TRBJ2-2 and V is TRBV18; D is uncertain. This CDR3 contains 14 residues. V lost 0 bases and J 0 bases, leaving 2 bases between the germline ends. Germline assignment: CDR1 KGHSH and CDR2 LQKENI. The CDR3 is CASSPPSNTGELFF. The CDR3 DNA reads as TGTGCCAGCTCACCACCCTCGAACACCGGGGAGCTGTTTTTT. Supplemented by reference TRBV18 and TRBJ2-2, the full variable domain reads NAGVMQNPRHLVRRRGQEARLRCSPMKGHSHVYWYRQLPEEGLKFMVYLQKENIIDESGMPKERFSAEFPKEGPSILRIQQVVRGDSAAYFCASSPPSNTGELFFGEGSRLTVL.

This chain uses TRBV13 with TRBJ2-3; unclear D gene. This CDR3 is 12 amino acids long. The V gene lost 5 bases and the J gene lost 1 base, with 4 bases spanning the gap. Germline V gene lookup returns CDR1 PRHDT and CDR2 FYEKMQ (reference sequence). CDR3 region: CASSRGTDTQYF. CDR3 sequence (DNA): TGTGCCAGCAGCCGCGGCACAGATACGCAGTATTTT. The full variable domain, its missing parts supplied by reference TRBV13 and TRBJ2-3, is AAGVIQSPRHLIKEKRETATLKCYPIPRHDTVYWYQQGPGQDPQFLISFYEKMQSDKGSIPDRFSAQQFSDYHSELNMSSLELGDSALYFCASSRGTDTQYFGPGTRLTVL.

The genes are TRBV27 and TRBJ2-1; 8 bases match TRBD2. This CDR3 spans 17 amino acids. CDR1 is MNHEY, CDR2 SMNVEV, per germline (reference sequence). V shed 3 bases and J 4 bases; nucleotides not matched to a gene: 11. The CDR3 DNA follows: TGTGCCAGCAGTTTTGCCCCCGGGACTAGTCTTTACAATGAGCAGTTCTTC. This translates into CASSFAPGTSLYNEQFF.

This rearrangement joins TRBV28 to TRBJ2-1; 7 nucleotides line up with TRBD2. With 4 bases clipped from V and 3 bases from J, the junction kept 12 bases outside the gene matches. The germline CDR1 and CDR2 sequences are MDHEN and SYDVKM. This CDR3 spans 17 amino acids. The CDR3 region has the DNA TGTGCCAGCAGTTCCCCCACCAGCGGGAATCTCTACAATGAGCAGTTCTTC. Protein product: CASSSPTSGNLYNEQFF.

The chain recombines TRBV27 with TRBJ2-2; no definite D call. The CDR3 covers 12 residues. From germline, CDR1 is MNHEY and CDR2 SMNVEV (reference sequence). V dropped 5 bases and J dropped 7 bases, with 8 bases sitting between them. CDR3 bases: TGTGCCAGCAGTCCCTTCGGCGGGGAGCTGTTTTTT. Protein product: CASSPFGGELFF.

The chain joins TRBV11-2 to TRBJ2-1, with 13 positions matching TRBD2. Germline lookup yields CDR1 SGHAT and CDR2 FQNNGV. With 4 bases clipped from V and 4 bases from J, the junction kept 7 bases outside the gene matches. There are 17 residues in the CDR3. CDR3 protein: CASSSRTSGSSYNEQFF. In nucleotides, the CDR3 is TGTGCCAGCAGCTCCCGGACTAGCGGGAGTTCTTACAATGAGCAGTTCTTC. The entire variable domain, with the rest obtained from reference TRBV11-2 and TRBJ2-1, is as follows: EAGVAQSPRYKIIEKRQSVAFWCNPISGHATLYWYQQILGQGPKLLIQFQNNGVVDDSQLPKDRFSAERLKGVDSTLKIQPAKLEDSAVYLCASSSRTSGSSYNEQFFGPGTRLTVL.

This clone came up a few times. The rearrangement uses TRBV27 and TRBJ2-6; TRBD2 is a possible D gene (6 bases). CDR1 is MNHEY and CDR2 is SMNVEV in the germline V gene (reference sequence). Trimming shortened V by 3 bases and J by 0 bases, and 9 bases separated the two germline ends. The CDR3 totals 16 residues. Written as DNA, the CDR3 is TGTGCCAGCAGTTTGTTGGGGGGCTCTGGGGCCAACGTCCTGACTTTC. Translating gives CASSLLGGSGANVLTF. Variable domain in full (rest from reference TRBV27 and TRBJ2-6): EAQVTQNPRYLITVTGKKLTVTCSQNMNHEYMSWYRQDPGLGLRQIYYSMNVEVTDKGDVPEGYKVSRKEKRNFPLILESPSPNQTSLYFCASSLLGGSGANVLTFGAGSRLTVL.

This chain links TRBV29-1 with TRBJ2-1, with TRBD2 matching 8 bases. This CDR3 is built from 15 residues. CDR1 and CDR2 from the germline V gene are SQVTM and ANQGSEA. V dropped 5 bases and J dropped 4; count of bases not matched to a gene: 10. The CDR3 loop reads CSVRFSGTLYNEQFF. CDR3 DNA: TGCAGCGTTCGATTTAGCGGGACCCTATACAATGAGCAGTTCTTC.

As DNA, the CDR3 is TGTGCCAGCAGTGATATTTACGAGCAGTACTTC. This gives the protein CASSDIYEQYF. The chain employs TRBV6-1 and TRBJ2-7, with D unclear. CDR1 and CDR2 (germline): MNHNS, SASEGT. The CDR3 spans 11 residues. With 3 bases removed from V and 4 bases from J, the gap between germline ends came to 4 bases.

This rearrangement joins TRBV29-1 to TRBJ2-7; 11 bases match TRBD2. CDR3 size: 14 residues. Unmatched junction bases numbered 4, after V lost 3 bases and J lost 3 bases. Germline-derived CDR1 and CDR2 are SQVTM and ANQGSEA. In DNA, the CDR3 is TGCAGCGTTGAGGCGGGGACTAGCGGCTACGAGCAGTACTTC. It encodes CSVEAGTSGYEQYF.

J is TRBJ1-2 and V is TRBV19; 7 bases fit TRBD1. V dropped 5 bases and J dropped 5; count of bases not matched to a gene: 5. CDR3 length: 13 amino acids. CDR1 is LNHDA, CDR2 SQIVND, per germline (reference sequence). The CDR3 is CASSWDSEYGYTF. The CDR3 coding sequence is TGTGCCAGTAGTTGGGACAGCGAATATGGCTACACCTTC.

The V call is TRBV14, the J call TRBJ2-2, with D unclear. Per the germline V gene, CDR1 is SGHDN and CDR2 is FVKESK. The CDR3 is 14 amino acids. Trimming cost V 4 bases and J 1 base, with 7 bases left between them. This chain's CDR3 is CASSRHLNTGELFF. DNA of the CDR3: TGTGCCAGCAGCCGACACTTGAACACCGGGGAGCTGTTTTTT.

The chain joins TRBV6-1 to TRBJ1-1; D is unresolved. There are 13 residues in the CDR3. V was cut by 4 bases and J by 1 base, with 7 bases left in between. Looked up from germline, CDR1 is MNHNS and CDR2 is SASEGT. The CDR3 loop is CASSGTTNTEAFF. Here the CDR3 DNA reads TGTGCCAGCAGTGGAACAACGAACACTGAAGCTTTCTTT.

The chain uses TRBV27 and TRBJ1-4; the D is unclear. This CDR3 is built from 12 residues. The V and J ends lost 3 bases and 5 bases respectively, with 4 bases between them. CDR1 is MNHEY and CDR2 is SMNVEV in the germline V gene (reference sequence). Written as DNA, the CDR3 is TGTGCCAGCAGTTTCCTCAATGAAAAACTGTTTTTT. Its translation is CASSFLNEKLFF.

The gene calls are TRBV5-6 and TRBJ2-7, with 11 nucleotides matching TRBD2. The CDR3 is 17 residues long. Germline values: CDR1 SGHDT, CDR2 YYEEEE. J lost 5 bases, V lost 0 bases, and 10 bases had no gene match. The CDR3 region has the DNA TGTGCCAGCAGCTTGGTCCCTAGCGGGAGGATAGGGAACGAGCAGTACTTC. Translation: CASSLVPSGRIGNEQYF.

The rearrangement joins TRBV9 to TRBJ2-7; 9 bases are a match to TRBD1. Germline V gene data show CDR1 as SGDLS and CDR2 as YYNGEE. This CDR3 is built from 15 residues. After removal of 4 bases from V and 0 bases from J, the junction contained 5 bases not matched to a gene. CDR3 DNA: TGTGCCAGCAGCTCCGGGACAGGGAGCTCCTACGAGCAGTACTTC. Translating gives CASSSGTGSSYEQYF.

J is TRBJ2-1 and V is TRBV23-1; 15 nucleotides agree with TRBD2. TRBV23-1 is assigned to the ORF class and has an uncertain function. This CDR3 comprises 20 residues. The J segment lost 7 bases and the V segment lost 1 base, leaving 14 bases of the junction unmatched. Here the CDR3 DNA reads TGCGCCAGCAGTCAATATGGACTAGCGGGAGGGCCTCATCTTTTAAATGAGCAGTTCTTC. This gives the protein CASSQYGLAGGPHLLNEQFF.

The V gene is TRBV7-6, the J gene TRBJ2-7; 7 bases agree with TRBD1. Germline lookup yields CDR1 SGHVS and CDR2 FNYEAQ. This CDR3 has 15 amino acids. Trimming at V came to 5 bases and at J to 3 bases, leaving 10 bases not matched to a gene. CDR3 sequence (DNA): TGTGCCAGCAGCCCTAGGTCGGGACAGTTCTACGAGCAGTACTTC. Translating it yields CASSPRSGQFYEQYF.

J is TRBJ2-7 and V is TRBV9; possibly TRBD2 for D (5 bases). The length of the CDR3 is 15 residues. Germline CDR1 reads SGDLS; CDR2 reads YYNGEE. Trimming pared 1 base from V and 5 bases from J, leaving 16 bases between. The DNA of the CDR3 is TGTGCCAGCAGCGTACTCCCGGGAAACCTCCACGAGCAGTACTTC. Translating gives CASSVLPGNLHEQYF.

This chain links TRBV20-1 with TRBJ1-1; TRBD1 might be the D (5 bases). The CDR3 runs 10 residues. The germline V gene has CDR1 DFQATT and CDR2 SNEGSKA (reference sequence). The CDR3 DNA reads TGCAGCGGCGGGGGAGGGGAAGCTTTCTTT. This gives the protein CSGGGGEAFF.

The J gene is TRBJ2-1, the V gene TRBV9; a weak D match, TRBD2 (7 bases). V shed 0 bases and J shed 0 bases, with 19 bases lying between them. The CDR3 totals 19 residues. CDR1 SGDLS and CDR2 YYNGEE come from the germline V gene. The CDR3 bases are TGTGCCAGCAGCGTAGAGGGGGGGGTAGCGGGTACCTCCTACAATGAGCAGTTCTTC. Encoded protein: CASSVEGGVAGTSYNEQFF.